This TCR beta chain was identified during a study of blood T cell repertoires in COVID-19. This CDR3 is 13 amino acids long. The germline gives CDR1 SGHRS, CDR2 YFSETQ. The J segment lost 5 bases and the V segment lost 0 bases, leaving 0 bases of the junction unmatched. As processed by the authors: Reference gene primer amplification in the assay estimated nucleated cell counts. Sequenced by immunoSEQ multiplex PCR; TCRdb stores in-frame clones only, minus some. V and J calls and clone size come straight from that table; D and trimming were deduced from the DNA. The sample records 240,000 or so clones, around 85% being singletons.

This TCR came from a woman in her twenties or thirties who had recovered from COVID-19. Material: peripheral blood. The chain is built from TRBV5-1 and TRBJ1-1; TRBD1 aligns across 8 bases. Written as DNA, the CDR3 is TGCGCCAGCAGCTTGGGGGACAGGACTGAAGCTTTCTTT. Its translation is CASSLGDRTEAFF.